Listed below are T cell receptor beta chains from one sample, sequenced in a study of blood T cell repertoires in COVID-19. Generated by immunoSEQ multiplex PCR, the TCRdb table keeps only in-frame clones and is missing some. The sample includes fewer than 250,000 clones, approximately 86% of them seen just once. The material sequenced was peripheral blood. The receptors stem from a woman aged 55 to 70 with active or convalescent COVID-19. CDR3s include the opening cysteine and the closing phenylalanine or tryptophan. The order of the fields is J gene, D gene, V gene, clone size, CDR3 DNA, CDR3 protein. D genes are given only for firm matches. A clone size is listed for some rows: how often the clone was seen (once, few, many), or a class if it is expanded.

J: TRBJ2-5; D: .; V: TRBV14; size: .; DNA: TGTGCCAGCAGCCAAGATCGCCGGGAGACAGGGTACGAGACCCAGTACTTC; CDR3: CASSQDRRETGYETQYF
J: TRBJ2-2; D: TRBD1; V: TRBV11-2; size: .; DNA: TGTGCCAGCAGCTCCGGACAGGGATACACCGGGGAGCTGTTTTTT; CDR3: CASSSGQGYTGELFF
J: TRBJ1-6; D: TRBD1; V: TRBV28; size: .; DNA: TGTGCCAGCAGTTTCCCAAGGACAGGGGTCAATTCACCCCTCCACTTT; CDR3: CASSFPRTGVNSPLHF
J: TRBJ1-2; D: .; V: TRBV28; size: .; DNA: TGTGCCAGCAGTCCTCAGACGGGGGTACTCTATGGCTACACCTTC; CDR3: CASSPQTGVLYGYTF
J: TRBJ2-3; D: TRBD2; V: TRBV11-2; size: .; DNA: TGTGCCAGCAGCCCCCGACTAGCGGGGGGGCGTATAGATACGCAGTATTTT; CDR3: CASSPRLAGGRIDTQYF
J: TRBJ2-1; D: .; V: TRBV6-5; size: .; DNA: TGTGCCAGCAGTCGGGCTCGGCTAGGGGCTAATGAGCAGTTCTTC; CDR3: CASSRARLGANEQFF
J: TRBJ1-6; D: .; V: TRBV3-1/TRBV3-2; size: .; DNA: TGTGCCAGCAGCTCGGACACCTCCTATAATTCACCCCTCCACTTT; CDR3: CASSSDTSYNSPLHF
J: TRBJ1-2; D: .; V: TRBV3-1/TRBV3-2; size: .; DNA: TGTGCCAGCAGCCCCGCGGGGACGGGCGGTAGCTATGGCTACACCTTC; CDR3: CASSPAGTGGSYGYTF
J: TRBJ2-5; D: TRBD1; V: TRBV19; size: .; DNA: TGTGCCAGTAACTCCCCAGGGGGACAAGAGACCCAGTACTTC; CDR3: CASNSPGGQETQYF
J: TRBJ1-5; D: .; V: TRBV9; size: .; DNA: TGTGCCAGCAGCGTAGTTAAACAGTACAATCAGCCCCAGCATTTT; CDR3: CASSVVKQYNQPQHF
J: TRBJ1-1; D: .; V: TRBV4-1; size: .; DNA: TGCGCCAGCAGCCTCCAGGGTCCCCTTTCTGAAGCTTTCTTT; CDR3: CASSLQGPLSEAFF
J: TRBJ2-1; D: TRBD1; V: TRBV7-3; size: .; DNA: TGTGCCAGCAGCTTGCGACAGGGGCAGGGTGAGCAGTTCTTC; CDR3: CASSLRQGQGEQFF
J: TRBJ1-3; D: TRBD1; V: TRBV7-9; size: .; DNA: TGTGCCAGCTCCGGGACAGGGGGCATGGGCTCTGGAAACACCATATATTTT; CDR3: CASSGTGGMGSGNTIYF
J: TRBJ1-2; D: TRBD1; V: TRBV5-1; size: .; DNA: TGCGCCAGCAGCCAGGGACAGGGGAACTATGGCTACACCTTC; CDR3: CASSQGQGNYGYTF
J: TRBJ1-2; D: .; V: TRBV19; size: .; DNA: TGTGCCAGTAGTATAGGCAGGGACTATGGCTACACCTTC; CDR3: CASSIGRDYGYTF
J: TRBJ1-2; D: .; V: TRBV12-3/TRBV12-4; size: .; DNA: TGTGCCAGCAGTTTGAGTGATTATGGCTACACCTTC; CDR3: CASSLSDYGYTF
J: TRBJ1-1; D: .; V: TRBV28; size: .; DNA: TGTGCCAGCACCACCCTCCGGGAGAACACTGAAGCTTTCTTT; CDR3: CASTTLRENTEAFF
J: TRBJ1-4; D: .; V: TRBV7-9; size: .; DNA: TGTGCCAGCAGCTTACTCTCGGACAGAAGAGCAGCTAATGAAAAACTGTTTTTT; CDR3: CASSLLSDRRAANEKLFF
J: TRBJ2-1; D: .; V: TRBV7-9; size: .; DNA: TGTGCCAGCAGCGCGACTGGAGCCGGGGAGCAGTTCTTC; CDR3: CASSATGAGEQFF
J: TRBJ2-1; D: TRBD1; V: TRBV29-1; size: .; DNA: TGCAGCGTTGACTCGACAGGGGTCTACAATGAGCAGTTCTTC; CDR3: CSVDSTGVYNEQFF
J: TRBJ1-6; D: .; V: TRBV2; size: few; DNA: TGTGCCAGCACTGAGGATCTTGGAGGGTATTCTTCACCCCTCCACTTT; CDR3: CASTEDLGGYSSPLHF
J: TRBJ1-2; D: .; V: TRBV6-4; size: .; DNA: TGTGCCAGCAGTGACGGTTGGTCGCGCCACTATGGCTACACCTTC; CDR3: CASSDGWSRHYGYTF
J: TRBJ2-7; D: .; V: TRBV12-3/TRBV12-4; size: once; DNA: TGTGCCAGCAGTTTCGGGTTTTCCTACGAGCAGTACTTC; CDR3: CASSFGFSYEQYF
J: TRBJ2-7; D: .; V: TRBV4-1; size: .; DNA: TGCGCCAGCAGCCAAGGGACTACCAGTTGGGAGCAGTACTTC; CDR3: CASSQGTTSWEQYF
J: TRBJ2-3; D: .; V: TRBV19; size: .; DNA: TGTGCCAGTAGTCTCGATAGGTATAGCGGAGGCACAGATACGCAGTATTTT; CDR3: CASSLDRYSGGTDTQYF
J: TRBJ1-2; D: TRBD1; V: TRBV11-2; size: .; DNA: TGTGCCAGCAGCTTAGGTGGATCCGGGACAGGTGGAAACTATGGCTACACCTTC; CDR3: CASSLGGSGTGGNYGYTF
J: TRBJ2-3; D: TRBD2; V: TRBV18; size: .; DNA: TGTGCCAGCTCATCCTCTAGCGGGAGGACCACAGATACGCAGTATTTT; CDR3: CASSSSSGRTTDTQYF
J: TRBJ1-3; D: .; V: TRBV9; size: .; DNA: TGTGCCAGCAGCGTAGTGGAGGGAAACACCATATATTTT; CDR3: CASSVVEGNTIYF
J: TRBJ2-2; D: TRBD1; V: TRBV24-1; size: .; DNA: TGTGCCACCAGTGAGCTCCTTCCGGGACAGGGGCCTCGGAACACCGGGGAGCTGTTTTTT; CDR3: CATSELLPGQGPRNTGELFF
J: TRBJ1-5; D: .; V: TRBV6-1; size: .; DNA: TGTGCCAGCAGTGATGGAGGGGCTCAGCCCCAGCATTTT; CDR3: CASSDGGAQPQHF
J: TRBJ1-4; D: .; V: TRBV21-1; size: .; DNA: TGTGCCAGCAGCAAAGCTTCTCCAGGCAGGGTGATGGAACTGTTTTTT; CDR3: CASSKASPGRVMELFF
J: TRBJ1-2; D: TRBD1; V: TRBV18; size: .; DNA: TGTGCCAGCTCCCCGGGACAGGGGAACTATGGCTACACCTTC; CDR3: CASSPGQGNYGYTF
J: TRBJ1-1; D: TRBD1; V: TRBV6-5; size: .; DNA: TGTGCCAGCGGACTAACAGGGGAGAGTGCTGAAGCTTTCTTT; CDR3: CASGLTGESAEAFF
J: TRBJ2-2; D: TRBD1; V: TRBV7-6; size: .; DNA: TGTGCCAGCAGCTTAGCGACAGGGGGCGAAGCCGGGGAGCTGTTTTTT; CDR3: CASSLATGGEAGELFF
J: TRBJ1-6; D: .; V: TRBV10-1; size: .; DNA: TGCGCCAGCAGTGCAAGAGGCCGCGGTTCACCCCTCCACTTT; CDR3: CASSARGRGSPLHF
J: TRBJ1-6; D: TRBD1; V: TRBV27; size: .; DNA: TGTGCCAGCAGTACGGGACAGTATAATTCACCCCTCCACTTT; CDR3: CASSTGQYNSPLHF
J: TRBJ2-5; D: .; V: TRBV5-6; size: .; DNA: TGTGCCAGCAGCTTTGTCGGCAGGGAAGAGACCCAGTACTTC; CDR3: CASSFVGREETQYF
J: TRBJ2-2; D: TRBD2; V: TRBV11-2; size: once; DNA: TGTGCCAGCAACGGACTAGCGGGGGTCGGGGAGCTGTTTTTT; CDR3: CASNGLAGVGELFF
J: TRBJ2-3; D: TRBD2; V: TRBV18; size: .; DNA: TGTGCCAGCTCTTCCGGGACTAGCGGATTCACAGATACGCAGTATTTT; CDR3: CASSSGTSGFTDTQYF
J: TRBJ2-5; D: .; V: TRBV7-2; size: once; DNA: TGTGCCAGCAGCTTAACTGGTCAGGGTGGGGCAGAGACCCAGTACTTC; CDR3: CASSLTGQGGAETQYF
J: TRBJ1-3; D: .; V: TRBV18; size: .; DNA: TGTGCCAGCGAAGAACCAGGGGCCTTCTCTGGAAACACCATATATTTT; CDR3: CASEEPGAFSGNTIYF
J: TRBJ2-3; D: TRBD2; V: TRBV4-1; size: few; DNA: TGCGCCAGCAGCCACCCCCAGGGGACTAGCGGGAGGGAATCGGATACGCAGTATTTT; CDR3: CASSHPQGTSGRESDTQYF
J: TRBJ1-1; D: .; V: TRBV6-6; size: few; DNA: TGTGCCAGCAGTTACTTCGGGGAGAACACTGAAGCTTTCTTT; CDR3: CASSYFGENTEAFF
J: TRBJ1-1; D: TRBD1; V: TRBV30; size: .; DNA: TGTGCCTGGAGTGACCTGGGGACAGGGTCAGGGGCACTTGAAGCTTTCTTT; CDR3: CAWSDLGTGSGALEAFF
J: TRBJ1-5; D: .; V: TRBV2; size: .; DNA: TGTGCCAGCAGGGCTGAAGGCGAGGGTGGCAATCAGCCCCAGCATTTT; CDR3: CASRAEGEGGNQPQHF
J: TRBJ2-1; D: TRBD2; V: TRBV10-1; size: .; DNA: TGCGCCAGCAGTGGGGAGACTAGCGGGGGGCCTAACAATGAGCAGTTCTTC; CDR3: CASSGETSGGPNNEQFF
J: TRBJ1-2; D: .; V: TRBV28; size: few; DNA: TGTGCCAGCAGTTCCCCTCGACGGGGTGTCTATGGCTACACCTTC; CDR3: CASSSPRRGVYGYTF
J: TRBJ2-2; D: .; V: TRBV4-2; size: .; DNA: TGTGCCAGCAGCCAAGTATTCAGGGAGGTAGGCGGGGAGCTGTTTTTT; CDR3: CASSQVFREVGGELFF
J: TRBJ1-5; D: .; V: TRBV11-2; size: .; DNA: TGTGCCAGCAGCTTACCGGGAGACGGGCAGGTCAATCAGCCCCAGCATTTT; CDR3: CASSLPGDGQVNQPQHF
J: TRBJ1-5; D: .; V: TRBV2; size: .; DNA: TGTGCCAGCAGCCCCGGGTCGGCCCAGCATTTT; CDR3: CASSPGSAQHF
J: TRBJ1-5; D: TRBD1; V: TRBV19; size: many; DNA: TGTGCCAGTACCGAGGGACAGCATAGCAATCAGCCCCAGCATTTT; CDR3: CASTEGQHSNQPQHF